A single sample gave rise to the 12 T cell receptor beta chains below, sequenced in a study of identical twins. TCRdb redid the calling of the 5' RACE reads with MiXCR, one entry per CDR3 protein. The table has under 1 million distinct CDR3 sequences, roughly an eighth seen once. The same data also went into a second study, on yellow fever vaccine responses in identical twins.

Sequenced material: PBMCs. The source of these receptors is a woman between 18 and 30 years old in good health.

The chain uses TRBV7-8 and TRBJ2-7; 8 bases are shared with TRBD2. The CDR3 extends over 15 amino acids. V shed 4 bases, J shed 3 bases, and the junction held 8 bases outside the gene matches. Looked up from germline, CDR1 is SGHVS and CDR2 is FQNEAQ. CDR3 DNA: TGTGCCAGCAGCTCCGTCGGGACTAGTTTCTACGAGCAGTACTTC. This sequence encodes CASSSVGTSFYEQYF.

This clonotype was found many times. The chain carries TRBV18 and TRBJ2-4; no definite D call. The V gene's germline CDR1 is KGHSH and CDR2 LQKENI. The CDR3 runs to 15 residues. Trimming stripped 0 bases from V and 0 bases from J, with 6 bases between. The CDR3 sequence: CASSPPQLAKNIQYF. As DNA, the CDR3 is TGTGCCAGCTCACCACCGCAACTAGCCAAAAACATTCAGTACTTC. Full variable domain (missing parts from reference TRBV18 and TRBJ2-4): NAGVMQNPRHLVRRRGQEARLRCSPMKGHSHVYWYRQLPEEGLKFMVYLQKENIIDESGMPKERFSAEFPKEGPSILRIQQVVRGDSAAYFCASSPPQLAKNIQYFGAGTRLSVL.

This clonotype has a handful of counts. The CDR3 DNA sequence: TGTGCCACCAGTGACCCAGGTGGCTACGAGCAGTACTTC. Translating gives CATSDPGGYEQYF. V and J are TRBV24-1 and TRBJ2-7; D is undetermined. The CDR3 has 13 residues. CDR1 and CDR2 from the germline V gene are KGHDR and SFDVKD. The V gene lost 4 bases and the J gene lost 3 bases, with 9 bases spanning the gap.

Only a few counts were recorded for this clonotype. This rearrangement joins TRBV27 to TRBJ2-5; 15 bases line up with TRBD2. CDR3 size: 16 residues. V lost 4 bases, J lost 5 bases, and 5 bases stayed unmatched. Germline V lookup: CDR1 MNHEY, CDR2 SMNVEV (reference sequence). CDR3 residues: CASSWTSGGAGETQYF. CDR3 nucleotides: TGTGCCAGCAGTTGGACTAGCGGGGGGGCCGGGGAGACCCAGTACTTC.

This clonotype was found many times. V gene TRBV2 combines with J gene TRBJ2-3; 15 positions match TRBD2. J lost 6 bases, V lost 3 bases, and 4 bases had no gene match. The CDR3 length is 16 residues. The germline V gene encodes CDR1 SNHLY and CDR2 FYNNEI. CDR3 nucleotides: TGTGCCAGCAGTGACCCCGGGACTAGCGGGAGGGATACGCAGTATTTT. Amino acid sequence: CASSDPGTSGRDTQYF.

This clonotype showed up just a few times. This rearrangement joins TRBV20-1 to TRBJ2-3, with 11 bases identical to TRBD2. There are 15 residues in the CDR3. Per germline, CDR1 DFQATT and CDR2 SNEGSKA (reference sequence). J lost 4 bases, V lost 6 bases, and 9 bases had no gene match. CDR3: CSAPSGSGRADTQYF. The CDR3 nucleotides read TGCAGTGCCCCGTCTGGTAGCGGGAGGGCAGATACGCAGTATTTT.

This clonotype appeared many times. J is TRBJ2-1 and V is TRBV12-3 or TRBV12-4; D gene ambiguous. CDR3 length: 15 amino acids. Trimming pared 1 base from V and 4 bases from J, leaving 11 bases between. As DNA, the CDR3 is TGTGCCAGCAGTTTAGTTAGCATACTATACAATGAGCAGTTCTTC. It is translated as CASSLVSILYNEQFF.

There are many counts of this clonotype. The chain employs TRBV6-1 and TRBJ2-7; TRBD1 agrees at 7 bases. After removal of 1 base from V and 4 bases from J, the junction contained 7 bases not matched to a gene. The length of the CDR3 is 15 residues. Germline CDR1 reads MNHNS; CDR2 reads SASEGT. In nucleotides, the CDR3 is TGTGCCAGCAGTGAAGGGAGAGGGGGCATGTACGAGCAGTACGTC. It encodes CASSEGRGGMYEQYV.

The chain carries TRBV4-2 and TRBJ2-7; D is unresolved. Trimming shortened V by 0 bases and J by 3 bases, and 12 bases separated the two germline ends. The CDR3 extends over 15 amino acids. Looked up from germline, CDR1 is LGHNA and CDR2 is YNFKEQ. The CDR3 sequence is CASSQDQGIFYEQYV. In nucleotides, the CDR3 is TGTGCCAGCAGCCAAGATCAAGGCATTTTCTACGAGCAGTACGTC.

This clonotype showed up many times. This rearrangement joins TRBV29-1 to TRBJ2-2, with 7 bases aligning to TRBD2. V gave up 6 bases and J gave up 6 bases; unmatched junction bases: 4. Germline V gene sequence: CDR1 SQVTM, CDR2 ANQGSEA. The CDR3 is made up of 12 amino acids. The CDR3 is CSVGLGPGELFF. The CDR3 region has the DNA TGCAGCGTAGGACTAGGTCCCGGGGAGCTGTTTTTT.

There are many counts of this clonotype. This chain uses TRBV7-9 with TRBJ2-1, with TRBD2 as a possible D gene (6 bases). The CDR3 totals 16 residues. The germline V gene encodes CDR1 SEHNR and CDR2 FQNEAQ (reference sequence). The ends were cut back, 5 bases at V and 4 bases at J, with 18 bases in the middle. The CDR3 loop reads CASSRRRGTEYNEQFF. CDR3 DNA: TGTGCCAGCAGCCGACGACGGGGGACGGAGTACAATGAGCAGTTCTTC. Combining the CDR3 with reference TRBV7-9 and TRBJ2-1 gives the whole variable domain DTGVSQNPRHKITKRGQNVTFRCDPISEHNRLYWYRQTLGQGPEFLTYFQNEAQLEKSRLLSDRFSAERPKGSFSTLEIQRTEQGDSAMYLCASSRRRGTEYNEQFFGPGTRLTVL.

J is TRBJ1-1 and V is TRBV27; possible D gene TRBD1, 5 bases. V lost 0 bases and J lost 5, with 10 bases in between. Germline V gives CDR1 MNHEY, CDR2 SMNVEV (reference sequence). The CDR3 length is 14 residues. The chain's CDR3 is CASSLSRGGTEAFF. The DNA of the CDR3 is TGTGCCAGCAGTTTATCGCGGGGGGGAACTGAAGCTTTCTTT.